Below, 20 T cell receptor beta chains from the same sample are listed, as sequenced in a study of persistence of HIV-infected CD4 T cells. Lysates of CMV-infected fibroblasts at approximately 9.4 ug/mL stimulated these cells. Memory cells lacking CD40L and CD69 with high CD45RO were sorted. Their antigens are not known. This was the immunoSEQ version 4 assay in survey mode. The assay was immunoSEQ multiplex PCR, and TCRdb's table has in-frame clones only and misses some. In the table there are around 48,000 clones, around 80% of which are singletons. Sample: CD4+ T cells sorted from PBMCs after 18-hour stimulation, taken from a patient who received antiretroviral therapy. These receptors originate from an adult man with HIV who was CMV-seropositive.

The chain links TRBV27 to TRBJ2-1; maybe TRBD2 (5 bases). The V end lost 7 bases, the J end lost 0 bases, and 16 bases lay between the germline ends. The CDR3 is 16 amino acids. Germline CDR1 is MNHEY and CDR2 is SMNVEV (reference sequence). The CDR3 loop reads CASNLKAVGSYNEQFF. CDR3 nucleotide sequence: TGTGCCAGCAACCTAAAAGCGGTGGGCTCCTACAATGAGCAGTTCTTC.

The chain joins TRBV30 to TRBJ1-5; a weak D match, TRBD1 (5 bases). Trimming cost V 0 bases and J 3 bases, with 12 bases left between them. Germline CDR1 GTSNPN, CDR2 SVGIG (reference sequence). There are 15 residues in the CDR3. The CDR3 nucleotides read TGTGCCTGGAGTGTAGGGAGGGGTAACAATCAGCCCCAGCATTTT. Encoded protein: CAWSVGRGNNQPQHF.

The V call is TRBV4-2, the J call TRBJ2-3, with no clear D. Trimming removed 1 base at V and 2 bases at J, with 13 bases between. Germline lookup yields CDR1 LGHNA and CDR2 YNFKEQ. The CDR3 sequence is 16 residues long. The CDR3 loop is CASSQGTADLTDTQYF. As DNA, the CDR3 is TGTGCCAGCAGCCAAGGGACGGCGGACCTCACAGATACGCAGTATTTT.

The rearrangement joins TRBV6-1 to TRBJ1-6, with no clear D. This CDR3 has 13 residues. The V gene lost 2 bases and the J gene lost 9 bases, with 8 bases spanning the gap. The V gene's germline CDR1 is MNHNS and CDR2 SASEGT. Here the CDR3 reads CASSEFLVSPLHF. Written as DNA, the CDR3 is TGTGCCAGCAGTGAATTTTTGGTTTCACCCCTCCACTTT.

This chain connects TRBV4-1 to TRBJ1-2, with D unresolved. CDR1 is MGHRA, CDR2 YSYEKL, per germline. This CDR3 has 13 amino acids. V shed 0 bases and J shed 13 bases, with 15 bases lying between them. Written as DNA, the CDR3 is TGCGCCAGCAGCCAAGAAGGGTCCAGCACTGGCACCTTC. Protein: CASSQEGSSTGTF.

The chain links TRBV19 to TRBJ2-6, with D perhaps assigned TRBD1 or TRBD2 (6 bases each). Germline CDR1 reads LNHDA; CDR2 reads SQIVND (reference sequence). There are 15 residues in the CDR3. V was pared by 5 bases and J by 2 bases, with 10 bases between. CDR3 region: CASSVEGAGANVLTF. The CDR3 region has the DNA TGTGCCAGTAGTGTGGAGGGGGCTGGGGCCAACGTCCTGACTTTC.

The J gene is TRBJ2-1, the V gene TRBV29-1; TRBD2 aligns across 11 bases. Germline trimming cut 6 bases from V and 3 bases from J; bases unmatched to any gene: 4. CDR3 length: 14 amino acids. Germline V gene lookup returns CDR1 SQVTM and CDR2 ANQGSEA. The chain's CDR3 is CSVRTSGSYNEQFF. The CDR3 bases are TGCAGCGTAAGAACTAGCGGGAGCTACAATGAGCAGTTCTTC.

The chain is built from TRBV27 and TRBJ2-1; D might be TRBD2 (7 bases). This CDR3 contains 14 residues. V lost 7 bases to trimming and J lost 6 bases, with 16 bases between them. Germline V lookup: CDR1 MNHEY, CDR2 SMNVEV (reference sequence). The CDR3 sequence is CASKGGRGGNEQFF. In nucleotides, the CDR3 is TGTGCCAGCAAAGGCGGGAGAGGGGGCAATGAGCAGTTCTTC.

This clone was counted a single time. The V call is TRBV6-1, the J call TRBJ1-4; maybe TRBD1 (5 bases). CDR1 MNHNS and CDR2 SASEGT come from the germline V gene. The CDR3 runs 13 residues. Trimming took 3 bases from V and 6 from J, leaving 8 bases between them. This chain's CDR3 is CASSEGLDEKLFF. The CDR3 bases are TGTGCCAGCAGTGAGGGGCTCGATGAAAAACTGTTTTTT.

V gene TRBV4-2 combines with J gene TRBJ1-1; D is ambiguous. Trimming took off 0 bases at V and 3 bases at J, with 14 bases between the two ends. The germline V gene encodes CDR1 LGHNA and CDR2 YNFKEQ. The CDR3 spans 16 residues. The CDR3 spells CASSQDRSQTDTEAFF. In DNA form, the CDR3 reads TGTGCCAGCAGCCAAGATCGGTCACAAACGGACACTGAAGCTTTCTTT.

This clone appeared a single time. The V gene is TRBV12-3 or TRBV12-4, the J gene TRBJ1-2, with TRBD1 as a possible D gene (5 bases). Trimming removed 3 bases from V and 6 bases from J, with 11 bases in between. The CDR3 is 13 amino acids. In DNA, the CDR3 is TGTGCCAGCAGTTTGCAGGGAAGGAATGGCTACACCTTC. Its protein product is CASSLQGRNGYTF.

The chain links TRBV7-9 to TRBJ1-2; 10 bases map to TRBD1. The CDR3 length is 15 residues. Germline CDR1 reads SEHNR; CDR2 reads FQNEAQ (reference sequence). The J segment lost 1 base and the V segment lost 4 bases, leaving 3 bases of the junction unmatched. CDR3: CASSSWTGGNYGYTF. The CDR3 bases are TGTGCCAGCAGCTCATGGACAGGGGGTAACTATGGCTACACCTTC.

V usage is TRBV12-3 or TRBV12-4 and J usage is TRBJ1-2, with D unresolved. The CDR3 has 13 amino acids. Deletions cut 6 bases from V and 1 base from J, with 9 bases between. CDR3 nucleotide sequence: TGTGCCAGCAGGCCAGGTAGTAACTATGGCTACACCTTC. It yields the protein CASRPGSNYGYTF.

This chain connects TRBV10-3 to TRBJ1-3, with 8 bases aligning to TRBD1. The CDR3 is made up of 17 amino acids. The germline CDR1 and CDR2 sequences are ENHRY and SYGVKD. The V and J ends lost 8 bases and 0 bases, in that order; junction bases with no gene match: 12. The CDR3 loop is CAISSGTGKSSGNTIYF. In DNA, the CDR3 is TGTGCCATCTCGTCCGGGACAGGAAAAAGCTCTGGAAACACCATATATTTT.

V usage is TRBV5-1 and J usage is TRBJ2-6, with 7 positions matching TRBD1. CDR1 and CDR2 from the germline V gene are SGHRS and YFSETQ. V dropped 4 bases and J dropped 2; count of bases not matched to a gene: 0. The CDR3 length is 14 residues. The CDR3 nucleotides read TGCGCCAGCAGCCAGGGGGCTGGGGCCAACGTCCTGACTTTC. Protein product: CASSQGAGANVLTF.

The rearrangement links TRBV4-1 to TRBJ2-7, with a possible D match to TRBD1 (5 bases). Deletions cut 0 bases from V and 4 bases from J, with 13 bases between. The CDR3 totals 15 residues. CDR1 is MGHRA, CDR2 YSYEKL, per germline. The CDR3 DNA reads as TGCGCCAGCAGCCAAGAATTCAGGGAACGGTACGAGCAGTACTTC. It encodes CASSQEFRERYEQYF.

This clone was seen a handful of times. The gene calls are TRBV28 and TRBJ1-5, with D perhaps matching TRBD1 (6 bases). The CDR3 contains 13 residues. Germline CDR1 reads MDHEN; CDR2 reads SYDVKM. The V and J ends lost 5 bases and 6 bases respectively, with 11 bases between them. This CDR3 is CASSLDRLQPQHF. CDR3 in DNA: TGTGCCAGCAGTCTCGACAGGCTTCAGCCCCAGCATTTT.

The V call is TRBV5-6, the J call TRBJ2-7; possible D gene TRBD1, 5 bases. The CDR3 is 13 residues long. Per germline, CDR1 SGHDT and CDR2 YYEEEE. Trimming left V 5 bases short and J 2 bases short, with 11 bases between. The CDR3 reads CASSRRGTYEQYF. CDR3 bases: TGTGCCAGCAGTCGAAGGGGTACCTACGAGCAGTACTTC.

J is TRBJ2-7 and V is TRBV6-1; 11 nucleotides align to TRBD2. Looked up from germline, CDR1 is MNHNS and CDR2 is SASEGT. The V and J ends lost 0 bases and 3 bases, in that order; junction bases with no gene match: 4. This CDR3 is built from 16 residues. The CDR3 region is CASSEALGLAVYEQYF. CDR3 nucleotides: TGTGCCAGCAGTGAAGCGTTGGGACTAGCGGTCTACGAGCAGTACTTC.

V and J are TRBV10-3 and TRBJ2-3; possible D gene TRBD2, 5 bases. Looked up from germline, CDR1 is ENHRY and CDR2 is SYGVKD. V lost 10 bases and J 0 bases, leaving 14 bases between the germline ends. This CDR3 comprises 14 residues. CDR3: CATERESSTDTQYF. The CDR3 DNA reads TGTGCCACCGAAAGGGAGTCTAGCACAGATACGCAGTATTTT.